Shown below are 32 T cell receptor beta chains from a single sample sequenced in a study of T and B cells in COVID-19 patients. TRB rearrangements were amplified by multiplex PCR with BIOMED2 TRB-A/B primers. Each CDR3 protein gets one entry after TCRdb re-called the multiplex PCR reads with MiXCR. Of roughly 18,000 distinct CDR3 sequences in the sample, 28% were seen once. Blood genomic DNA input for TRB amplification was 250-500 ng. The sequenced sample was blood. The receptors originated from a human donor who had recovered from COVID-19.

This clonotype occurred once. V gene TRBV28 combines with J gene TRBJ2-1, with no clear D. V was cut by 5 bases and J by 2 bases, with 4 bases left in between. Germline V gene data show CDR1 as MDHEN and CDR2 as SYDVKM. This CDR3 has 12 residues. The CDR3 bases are TGTGCCAGCAGTCCCCCCTACAATGAGCAGTTCTTC. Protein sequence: CASSPPYNEQFF.

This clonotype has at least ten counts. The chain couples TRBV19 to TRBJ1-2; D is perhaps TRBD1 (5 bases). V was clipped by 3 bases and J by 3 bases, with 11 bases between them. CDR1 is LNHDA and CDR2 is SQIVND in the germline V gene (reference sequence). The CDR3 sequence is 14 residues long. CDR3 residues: CASSIKGPHYGYTF. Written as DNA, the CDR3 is TGTGCCAGTAGTATTAAGGGGCCGCACTATGGCTACACCTTC.

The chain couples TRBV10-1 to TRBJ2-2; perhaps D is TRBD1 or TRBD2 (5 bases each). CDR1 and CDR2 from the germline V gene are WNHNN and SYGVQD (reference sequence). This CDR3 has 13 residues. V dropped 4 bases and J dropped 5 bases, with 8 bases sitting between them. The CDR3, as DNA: TGCGCCAGCAGTGGGGACCGGACCGGGGAGCTGTTTTTT. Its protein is CASSGDRTGELFF.

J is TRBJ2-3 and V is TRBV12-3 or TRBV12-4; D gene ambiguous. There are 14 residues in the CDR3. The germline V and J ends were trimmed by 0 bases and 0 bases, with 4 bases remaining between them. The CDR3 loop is CASSLAGSTDTQYF. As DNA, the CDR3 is TGTGCCAGCAGTTTAGCGGGGAGCACAGATACGCAGTATTTT.

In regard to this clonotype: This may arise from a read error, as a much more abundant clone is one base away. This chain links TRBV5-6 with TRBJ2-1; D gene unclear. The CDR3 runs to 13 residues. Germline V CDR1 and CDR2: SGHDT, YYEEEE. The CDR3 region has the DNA TGTGCCAGCAGCCCTGGGCCCTACAATGACCAGTTCTTC. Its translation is CASSPGPYNDQFF.

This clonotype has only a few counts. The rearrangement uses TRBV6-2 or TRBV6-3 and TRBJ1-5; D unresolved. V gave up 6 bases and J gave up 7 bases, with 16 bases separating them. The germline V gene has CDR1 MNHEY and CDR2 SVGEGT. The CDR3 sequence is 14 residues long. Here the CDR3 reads CASSLHVGSQPQHF. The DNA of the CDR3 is TGTGCCAGCAGCCTACATGTAGGGTCGCAGCCCCAGCATTTT.

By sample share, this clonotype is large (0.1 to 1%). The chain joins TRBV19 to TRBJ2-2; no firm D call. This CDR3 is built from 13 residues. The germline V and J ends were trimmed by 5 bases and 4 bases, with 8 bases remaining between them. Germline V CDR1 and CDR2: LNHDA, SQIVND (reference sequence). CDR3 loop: CASSLLGTGELFF. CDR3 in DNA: TGTGCCAGTAGTCTCTTGGGCACCGGGGAGCTGTTTTTT.

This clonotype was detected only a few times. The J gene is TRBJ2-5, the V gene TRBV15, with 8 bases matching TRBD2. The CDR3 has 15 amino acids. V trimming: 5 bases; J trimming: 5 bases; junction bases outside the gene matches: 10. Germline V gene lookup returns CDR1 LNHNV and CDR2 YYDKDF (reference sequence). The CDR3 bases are TGTGCCACCAGCCCTAGCGACGGGAGGGGTGAGACCCAGTACTTC. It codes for CATSPSDGRGETQYF.

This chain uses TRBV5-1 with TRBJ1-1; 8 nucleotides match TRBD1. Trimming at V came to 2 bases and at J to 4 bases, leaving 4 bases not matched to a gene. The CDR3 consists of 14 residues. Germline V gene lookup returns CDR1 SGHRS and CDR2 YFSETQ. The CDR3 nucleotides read TGCGCCAGCAGCTTCAGGGGGCCTGGCACTGAAGCTTTCTTT. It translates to CASSFRGPGTEAFF.

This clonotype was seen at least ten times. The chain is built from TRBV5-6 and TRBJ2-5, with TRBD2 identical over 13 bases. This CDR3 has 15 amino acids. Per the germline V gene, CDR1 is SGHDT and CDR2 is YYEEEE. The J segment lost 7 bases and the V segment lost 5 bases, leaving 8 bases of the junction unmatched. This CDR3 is CASRRTSGGLGTQYF. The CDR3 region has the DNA TGTGCCAGCAGGCGGACTAGCGGGGGCCTCGGGACCCAGTACTTC.

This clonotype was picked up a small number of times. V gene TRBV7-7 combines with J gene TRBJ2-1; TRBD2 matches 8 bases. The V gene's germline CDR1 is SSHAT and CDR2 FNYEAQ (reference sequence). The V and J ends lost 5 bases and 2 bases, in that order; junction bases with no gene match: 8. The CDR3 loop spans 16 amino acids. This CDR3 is CASSTPRGGPYNEQFF. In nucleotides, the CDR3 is TGTGCCAGCAGCACACCACGGGGGGGGCCCTACAATGAGCAGTTCTTC.

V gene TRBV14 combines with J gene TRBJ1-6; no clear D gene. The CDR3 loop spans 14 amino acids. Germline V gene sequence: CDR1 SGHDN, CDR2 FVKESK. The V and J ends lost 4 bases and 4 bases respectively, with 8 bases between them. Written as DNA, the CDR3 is TGTGCCAGCAGCCGCGGGCAGTATAATTCACCCCTCCACTTT. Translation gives CASSRGQYNSPLHF.

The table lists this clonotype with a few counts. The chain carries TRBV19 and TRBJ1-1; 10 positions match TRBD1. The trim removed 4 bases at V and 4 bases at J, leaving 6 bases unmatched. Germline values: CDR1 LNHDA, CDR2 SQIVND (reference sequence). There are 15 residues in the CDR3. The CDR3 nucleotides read TGTGCCAGTAGTACCCGACAGGGGGCGAGCACTGAAGCTTTCTTT. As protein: CASSTRQGASTEAFF.

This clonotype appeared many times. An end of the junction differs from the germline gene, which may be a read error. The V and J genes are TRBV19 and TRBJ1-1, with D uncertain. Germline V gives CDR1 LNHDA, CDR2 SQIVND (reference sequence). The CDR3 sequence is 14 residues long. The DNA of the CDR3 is TGTGCCAGTAGGATAGACGGCTTGAACACTGAAGCTTTCTTT. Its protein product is CASRIDGLNTEAFF.

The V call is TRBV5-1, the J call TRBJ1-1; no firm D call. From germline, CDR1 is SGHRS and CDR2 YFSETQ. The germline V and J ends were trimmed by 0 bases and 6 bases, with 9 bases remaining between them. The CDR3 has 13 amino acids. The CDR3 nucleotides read TGCGCCAGCAGCTTGGAACCCACCGCTGAAGCTTTCTTT. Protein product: CASSLEPTAEAFF. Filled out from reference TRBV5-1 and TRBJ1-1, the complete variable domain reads KAGVTQTPRYLIKTRGQQVTLSCSPISGHRSVSWYQQTPGQGLQFLFEYFSETQRNKGNFPGRFSGRQFSNSRSEMNVSTLELGDSALYLCASSLEPTAEAFFGQGTRLTVV.

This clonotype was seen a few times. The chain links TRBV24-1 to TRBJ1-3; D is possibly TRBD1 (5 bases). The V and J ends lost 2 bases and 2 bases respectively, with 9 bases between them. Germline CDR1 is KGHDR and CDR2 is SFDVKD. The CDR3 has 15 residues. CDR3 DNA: TGTGCCACCAGTGATTGGGGACGTACTGGAAACACCATATATTTT. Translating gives CATSDWGRTGNTIYF.

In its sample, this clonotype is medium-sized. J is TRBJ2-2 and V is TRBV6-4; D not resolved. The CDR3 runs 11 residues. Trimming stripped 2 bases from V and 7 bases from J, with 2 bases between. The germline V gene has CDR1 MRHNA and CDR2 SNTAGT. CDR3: CASSDGGELFF. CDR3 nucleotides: TGTGCCAGCAGTGACGGCGGGGAGCTGTTTTTT.

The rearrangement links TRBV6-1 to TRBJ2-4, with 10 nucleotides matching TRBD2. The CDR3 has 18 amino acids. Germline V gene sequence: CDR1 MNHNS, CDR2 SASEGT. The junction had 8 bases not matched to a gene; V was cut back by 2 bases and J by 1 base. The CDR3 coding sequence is TGTGCCAGCAGTGAAATAGCGGGGGGCCTGGGGGCCAAAAACATTCAGTACTTC. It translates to CASSEIAGGLGAKNIQYF.

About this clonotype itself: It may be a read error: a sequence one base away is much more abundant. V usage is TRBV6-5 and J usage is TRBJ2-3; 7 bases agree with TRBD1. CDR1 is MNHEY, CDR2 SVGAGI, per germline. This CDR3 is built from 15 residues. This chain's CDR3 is CVSSMGQSYTDTQYF. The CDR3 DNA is TGTGTCAGCAGTATGGGACAGTCCTACACAGATACGCAGTATTTT.

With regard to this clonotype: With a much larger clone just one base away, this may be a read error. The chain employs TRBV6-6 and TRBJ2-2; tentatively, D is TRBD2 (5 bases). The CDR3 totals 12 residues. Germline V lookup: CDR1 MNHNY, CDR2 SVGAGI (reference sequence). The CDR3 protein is CTSSRGDGELFF. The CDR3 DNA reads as TGTACCAGCAGTCGGGGAGACGGGGAGCTGTTTTTT.

This CDR3 is CASSGAGTNTDTQYF. CDR3 nucleotide sequence: TGTGCCAGCAGCGGAGCCGGGACAAACACAGATACGCAGTATTTT. The chain has TRBV7-6 and TRBJ2-3; maybe TRBD1 (6 bases). Deletions cut 5 bases from V and 2 bases from J, with 14 bases between. The CDR3 sequence is 15 residues long. Germline-derived CDR1 and CDR2 are SGHVS and FNYEAQ.

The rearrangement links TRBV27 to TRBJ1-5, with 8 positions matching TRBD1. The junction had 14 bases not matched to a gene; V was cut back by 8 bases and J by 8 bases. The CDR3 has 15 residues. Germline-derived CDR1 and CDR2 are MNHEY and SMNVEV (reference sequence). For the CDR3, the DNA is TGTGCCAGCGGACCCCGGGACAGGTGGATGGAGCCCCAGCATTTT. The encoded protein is CASGPRDRWMEPQHF.

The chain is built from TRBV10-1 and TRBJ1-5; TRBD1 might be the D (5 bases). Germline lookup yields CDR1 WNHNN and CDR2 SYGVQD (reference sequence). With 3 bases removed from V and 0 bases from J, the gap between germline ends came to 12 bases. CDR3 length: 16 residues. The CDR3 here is CASSDREGSSNQPQHF. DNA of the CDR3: TGCGCCAGCAGTGACAGGGAGGGCTCTAGCAATCAGCCCCAGCATTTT.

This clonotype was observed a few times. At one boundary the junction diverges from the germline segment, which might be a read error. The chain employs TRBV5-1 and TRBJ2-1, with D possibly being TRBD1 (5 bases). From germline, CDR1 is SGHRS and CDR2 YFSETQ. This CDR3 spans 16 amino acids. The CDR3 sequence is CASSLEGQSAYDEQFF. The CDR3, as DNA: TGCGCCAGCAGCTTGGAGGGGCAGTCCGCCTACGATGAGCAGTTCTTC.

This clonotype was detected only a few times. CDR3 loop: CASSLTAFNEKLFF. The DNA of the CDR3 is TGTGCCAGCAGCTTGACAGCCTTTAATGAAAAACTGTTTTTT. The chain carries TRBV6-1 and TRBJ1-4; possibly TRBD1 for D (5 bases). Germline V CDR1 and CDR2: MNHNS, SASEGT. The CDR3 sequence is 14 residues long. V dropped 6 bases and J dropped 4 bases, with 12 bases sitting between them.

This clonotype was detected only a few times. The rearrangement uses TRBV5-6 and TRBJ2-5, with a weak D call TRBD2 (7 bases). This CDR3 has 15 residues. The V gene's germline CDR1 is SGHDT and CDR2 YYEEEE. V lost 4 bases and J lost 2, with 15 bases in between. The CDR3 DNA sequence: TGTGCCAGCAGCCCCACAGGGAGGGGGCAAGAGACCCAGTACTTC. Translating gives CASSPTGRGQETQYF. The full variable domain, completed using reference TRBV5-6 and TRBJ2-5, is DAGVTQSPTHLIKTRGQQVTLRCSPKSGHDTVSWYQQALGQGPQFIFQYYEEEERQRGNFPDRFSGHQFPNYSSELNVNALLLGDSALYLCASSPTGRGQETQYFGPGTRLLVL.

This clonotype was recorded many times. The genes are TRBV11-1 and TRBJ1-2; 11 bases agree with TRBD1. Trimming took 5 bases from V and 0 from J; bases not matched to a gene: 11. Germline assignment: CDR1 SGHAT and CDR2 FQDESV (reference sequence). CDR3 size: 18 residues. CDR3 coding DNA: TGTGCCAGCAGCCTTGAGCCGGGACAGGGGGTTTCTAACTATGGCTACACCTTC. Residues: CASSLEPGQGVSNYGYTF.

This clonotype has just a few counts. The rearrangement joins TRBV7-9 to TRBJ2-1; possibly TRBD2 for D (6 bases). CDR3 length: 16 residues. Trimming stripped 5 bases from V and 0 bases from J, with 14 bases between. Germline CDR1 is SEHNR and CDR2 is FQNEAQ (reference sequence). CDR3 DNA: TGTGCCAGCAGCCACCTTCGGACTACCTCCTACAATGAGCAGTTCTTC. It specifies CASSHLRTTSYNEQFF. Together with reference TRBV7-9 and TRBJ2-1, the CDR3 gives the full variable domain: DTGVSQNPRHKITKRGQNVTFRCDPISEHNRLYWYRQTLGQGPEFLTYFQNEAQLEKSRLLSDRFSAERPKGSFSTLEIQRTEQGDSAMYLCASSHLRTTSYNEQFFGPGTRLTVL.

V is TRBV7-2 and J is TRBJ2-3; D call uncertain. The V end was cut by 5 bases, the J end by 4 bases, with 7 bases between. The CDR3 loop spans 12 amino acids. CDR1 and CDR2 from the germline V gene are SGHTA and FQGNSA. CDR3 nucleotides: TGTGCCAGCAGCCCTTCTTCAGATACGCAGTATTTT. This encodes CASSPSSDTQYF.

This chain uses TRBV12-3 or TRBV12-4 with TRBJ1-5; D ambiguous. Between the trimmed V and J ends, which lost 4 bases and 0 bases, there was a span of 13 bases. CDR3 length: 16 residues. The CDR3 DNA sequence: TGTGCCAGCAGTTCAGGACCCCCAGGTAGCAATCAGCCCCAGCATTTT. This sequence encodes CASSSGPPGSNQPQHF.

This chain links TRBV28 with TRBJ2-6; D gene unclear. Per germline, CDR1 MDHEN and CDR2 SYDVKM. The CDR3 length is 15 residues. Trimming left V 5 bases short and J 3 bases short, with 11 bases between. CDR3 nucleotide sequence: TGTGCCAGCAGTCTCCCTGGTAGTGGGGCCAACGTCCTGACTTTC. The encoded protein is CASSLPGSGANVLTF.

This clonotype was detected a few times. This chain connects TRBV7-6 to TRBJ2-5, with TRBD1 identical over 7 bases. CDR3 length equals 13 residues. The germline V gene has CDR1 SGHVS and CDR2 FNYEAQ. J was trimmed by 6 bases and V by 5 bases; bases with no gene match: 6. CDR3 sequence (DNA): TGTGCCAGCAGCGACAGGGTTGGAAAGACCCAGTACTTC. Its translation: CASSDRVGKTQYF.